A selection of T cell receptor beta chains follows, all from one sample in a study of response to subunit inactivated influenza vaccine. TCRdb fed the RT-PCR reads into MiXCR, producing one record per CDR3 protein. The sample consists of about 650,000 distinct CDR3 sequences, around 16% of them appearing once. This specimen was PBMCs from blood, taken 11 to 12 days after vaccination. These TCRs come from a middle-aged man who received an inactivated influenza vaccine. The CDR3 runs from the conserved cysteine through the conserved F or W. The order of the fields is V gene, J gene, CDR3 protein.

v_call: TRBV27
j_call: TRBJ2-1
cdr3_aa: CASADTDRRAGEQFF

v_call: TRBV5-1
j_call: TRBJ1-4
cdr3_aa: CASSLTGEEKLFF

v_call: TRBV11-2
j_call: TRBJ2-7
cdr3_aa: CASSLEPITYEQYF

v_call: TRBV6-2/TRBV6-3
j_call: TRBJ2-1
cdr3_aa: CASTIGAYNEQFF

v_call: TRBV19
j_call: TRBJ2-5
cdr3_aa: CASSSGLGEGETQYF

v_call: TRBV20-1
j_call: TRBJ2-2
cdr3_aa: CCARDPGTANTGELFF

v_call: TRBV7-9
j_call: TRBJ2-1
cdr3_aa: CASSPHYEQFF

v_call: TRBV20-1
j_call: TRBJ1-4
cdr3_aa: CSAPRTGGVNEKLFF

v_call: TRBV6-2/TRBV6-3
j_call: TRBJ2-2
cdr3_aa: CASSYPVAPGELFF

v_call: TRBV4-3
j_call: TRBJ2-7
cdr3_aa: CASSQGSGASYEQYF